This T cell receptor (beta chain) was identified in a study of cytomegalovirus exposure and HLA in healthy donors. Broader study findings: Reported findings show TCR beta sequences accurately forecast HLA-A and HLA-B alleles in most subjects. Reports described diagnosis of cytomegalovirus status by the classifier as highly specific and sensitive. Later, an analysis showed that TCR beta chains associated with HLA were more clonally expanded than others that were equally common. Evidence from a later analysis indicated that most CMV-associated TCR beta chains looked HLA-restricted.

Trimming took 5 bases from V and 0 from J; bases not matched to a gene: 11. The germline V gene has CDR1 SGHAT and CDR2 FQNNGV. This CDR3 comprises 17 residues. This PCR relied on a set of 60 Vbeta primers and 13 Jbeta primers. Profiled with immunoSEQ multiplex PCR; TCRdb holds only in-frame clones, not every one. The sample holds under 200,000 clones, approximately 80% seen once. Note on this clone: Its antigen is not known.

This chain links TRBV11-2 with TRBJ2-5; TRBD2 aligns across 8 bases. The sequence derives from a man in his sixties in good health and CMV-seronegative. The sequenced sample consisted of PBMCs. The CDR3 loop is CASSPGVAGTNQETQYF. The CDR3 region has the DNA TGTGCCAGCAGCCCTGGGGTAGCGGGGACTAACCAAGAGACCCAGTACTTC.